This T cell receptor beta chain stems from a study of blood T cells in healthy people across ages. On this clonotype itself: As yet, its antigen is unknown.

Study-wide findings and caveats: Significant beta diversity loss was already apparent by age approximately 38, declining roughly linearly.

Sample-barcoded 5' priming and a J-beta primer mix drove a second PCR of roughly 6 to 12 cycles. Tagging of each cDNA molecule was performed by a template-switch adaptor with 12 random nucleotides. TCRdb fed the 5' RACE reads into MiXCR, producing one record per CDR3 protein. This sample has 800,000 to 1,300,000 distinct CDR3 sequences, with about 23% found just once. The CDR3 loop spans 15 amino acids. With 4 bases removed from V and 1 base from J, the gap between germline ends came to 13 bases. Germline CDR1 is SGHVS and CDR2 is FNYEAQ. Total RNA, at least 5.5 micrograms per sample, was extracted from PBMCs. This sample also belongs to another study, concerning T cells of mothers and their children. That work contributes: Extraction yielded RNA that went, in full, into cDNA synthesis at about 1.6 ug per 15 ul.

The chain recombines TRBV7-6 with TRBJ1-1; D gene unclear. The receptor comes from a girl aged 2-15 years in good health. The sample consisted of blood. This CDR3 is CASSSSTAGNTEAFF. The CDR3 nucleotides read TGTGCCAGCAGCTCCAGTACCGCAGGGAACACTGAAGCTTTCTTT.